The 23 T cell receptor beta chains given below trace back to one sample, sequenced in a study of T cell repertoires in cytomegalovirus infection. TCRdb re-derived calls from the reads in MiXCR, one entry per CDR3 protein. The sample includes 120,000 to 150,000 distinct CDR3 sequences, under 8% of them seen just once. The sample consisted of PBMCs. These receptor sequences come from a human donor in good health (CMV status not recorded). Some clones in this sample may be carry-over from other donors' samples.

There are many counts of this clonotype. The V and J genes are TRBV12-3 or TRBV12-4 and TRBJ1-1; no definite D call. This CDR3 region has 13 residues. Trimming pared 5 bases from V and 8 bases from J, leaving 15 bases between. Written as DNA, the CDR3 is TGTGCCAGCAGTGACGGATTCAGAGGGGAAGCTTTCTTT. It encodes CASSDGFRGEAFF.

This clonotype was recorded many times. This chain uses TRBV7-9 with TRBJ1-5; possible D gene TRBD1, 5 bases. CDR1 SEHNR and CDR2 FQNEAQ come from the germline V gene (reference sequence). The CDR3 length is 13 residues. Trimming shortened V by 7 bases and J by 7 bases, and 14 bases separated the two germline ends. Here the CDR3 DNA reads TGTGCCAGCATCCCTCGGGGCGGCCAGCCCCAGCATTTT. Translating it yields CASIPRGGQPQHF.

Ten or more counts support this clonotype. The CDR3 region is CSAGGGNSPLHF. The CDR3, as DNA: TGCAGTGCTGGGGGGGGGAATTCACCCCTCCACTTT. V and J are TRBV20-1 and TRBJ1-6; TRBD1 is a possible D gene (5 bases). The V gene's germline CDR1 is DFQATT and CDR2 SNEGSKA (reference sequence). The V gene lost 5 bases and the J gene lost 7 bases, with 9 bases spanning the gap. CDR3 length equals 12 residues.

This clonotype was counted many times. The chain combines TRBV11-3 with TRBJ1-6, with D unresolved. The ends were cut back, 0 bases at V and 0 bases at J, with 15 bases in the middle. Germline CDR1 reads SGHNT; CDR2 reads YENEEA. This CDR3 contains 19 residues. The CDR3, as DNA: TGTGCCAGCAGCTTAGATAAACAGCCAGCCAGCTCCTATAATTCACCCCTCCACTTT. This sequence encodes CASSLDKQPASSYNSPLHF.

A note on this clonotype: This may be a read error, as it is one base from a much larger clone. The genes are TRBV5-1 and TRBJ2-4; a possible D gene is TRBD2 (6 bases). The CDR3 runs to 14 residues. Trimming stripped 3 bases from V and 8 bases from J, with 15 bases between. The germline V gene has CDR1 SGHRS and CDR2 YFSETQ. The CDR3 nucleotides are TGCGCCAGCAGCTCGGTTGGGACTGGGGACATTCAGTACTTC. This gives the protein CASSSVGTGDIQYF.

This chain uses TRBV29-1 with TRBJ1-5; a possible D gene is TRBD1 (6 bases). This CDR3 is built from 13 residues. Trimming removed 4 bases from V and 5 bases from J, with 12 bases in between. Germline CDR1 is SQVTM and CDR2 is ANQGSEA. For the CDR3, the DNA is TGCAGCGTTGCGTACAGGGTCGATCAGCCCCAGCATTTT. Translation gives CSVAYRVDQPQHF.

This clonotype was detected many times. This chain connects TRBV7-3 to TRBJ1-6; D is unclear. The CDR3 is 15 residues long. The V gene lost 3 bases and the J gene lost 3 bases, with 9 bases spanning the gap. In germline, CDR1 is SGHTA, CDR2 FQGTGA. This CDR3 is CASSLGGFYNSPLHF. The CDR3 DNA reads as TGTGCCAGCAGCTTGGGAGGTTTCTATAATTCACCCCTCCACTTT. Looking up the rest from reference TRBV7-3 and TRBJ1-6 gives the full variable domain: GAGVSQTPSNKVTEKGKYVELRCDPISGHTALYWYRQSLGQGPEFLIYFQGTGAADDSGLPNDRFFAVRPEGSVSTLKIQRTERGDSAVYLCASSLGGFYNSPLHFGNGTRLTVT.

This clonotype was observed at least ten times. The chain is built from TRBV2 and TRBJ2-7; 12 bases are a match to TRBD1. The V segment lost 6 bases and the J segment 6 bases; nucleotides outside the gene matches: 6. Germline V gives CDR1 SNHLY, CDR2 FYNNEI. The CDR3 is 14 residues long. The CDR3 is CASSWDRGRGEQYF. The CDR3 nucleotides are TGTGCCAGCAGCTGGGACAGGGGGCGCGGCGAGCAGTACTTC. Drawing the rest from reference TRBV2 and TRBJ2-7, the complete variable domain is EPEVTQTPSHQVTQMGQEVILRCVPISNHLYFYWYRQILGQKVEFLVSFYNNEISEKSEIFDDQFSVERPDGSNFTLKIRSTKLEDSAMYFCASSWDRGRGEQYFGPGTRLTVT.

This clonotype was seen repeatedly, ten times or more. V is TRBV2 and J is TRBJ2-6; D remains ambiguous. Deletions cut 2 bases from V and 0 bases from J, with 8 bases between. From germline, CDR1 is SNHLY and CDR2 FYNNEI. This CDR3 is 16 amino acids long. CDR3 coding DNA: TGTGCCAGCAGTGAACAGACCTTCTCTGGGGCCAACGTCCTGACTTTC. Its protein product is CASSEQTFSGANVLTF.

Many counts were recorded for this clonotype. This chain connects TRBV6-2 or TRBV6-3 to TRBJ1-6; D is unresolved. Germline CDR1 reads MNHEY; CDR2 reads SVGEGT. Trimming removed 7 bases from V and 9 bases from J, with 13 bases in between. The CDR3 runs 13 residues. The CDR3 sequence is CASIKEAFSPLHF. The CDR3 bases are TGTGCCAGCATCAAAGAGGCATTTTCACCCCTCCACTTT.

This clonotype was seen repeatedly, ten times or more. The chain recombines TRBV20-1 with TRBJ2-7; TRBD1 might be the D (5 bases). Trimming removed 0 bases at V and 7 bases at J, with 13 bases between. The CDR3 loop spans 13 amino acids. In germline, CDR1 is DFQATT, CDR2 SNEGSKA (reference sequence). The CDR3, as DNA: TGCAGTGCTAGAGATCCAGGGTTGGCGGAGCAGTACTTC. Its protein is CSARDPGLAEQYF.

This chain joins TRBV6-2 or TRBV6-3 and TRBJ2-1; D could derive from TRBD1 or TRBD2 (6 bases each). The germline V gene has CDR1 MNHEY and CDR2 SVGEGT. The CDR3 length is 13 residues. Trimming removed 9 bases from V and 15 bases from J, with 24 bases in between. The CDR3 is CASLSRGRGSPFF. Here the CDR3 DNA reads TGTGCCAGTCTTAGCCGGGGGCGGGGTAGCCCGTTCTTC.

This clonotype was counted at least ten times. The chain recombines TRBV5-5 with TRBJ2-5; D might be TRBD1 (6 bases). The V gene's germline CDR1 is SGHKS and CDR2 YYEKEE (reference sequence). The CDR3 has 14 residues. V was clipped by 3 bases and J by 2 bases, with 11 bases between them. CDR3 residues: CASSSGHLQETQYF. The CDR3 DNA is TGTGCCAGCAGCTCGGGACACCTACAAGAGACCCAGTACTTC.

There are many counts of this clonotype. The chain is built from TRBV6-2 or TRBV6-3 and TRBJ2-3, with a possible D match to TRBD1 (6 bases). CDR1 is MNHEY, CDR2 SVGEGT, per germline. This CDR3 region has 13 residues. Trimming removed 6 bases at V and 4 bases at J, with 11 bases between. The CDR3 sequence: CASRSPGADTQYF. CDR3 DNA sequence: TGTGCCAGCAGATCTCCAGGGGCAGATACGCAGTATTTT.

A single count supports this clonotype. A much larger clone sits a single nucleotide away, making a read error possible. The rearrangement links TRBV5-3 to TRBJ2-3; D is possibly TRBD2 (6 bases). TRBV5-3 is sorted into the ORF group, with uncertain function. The CDR3 loop spans 18 amino acids. CDR3 amino acids: CASSLEGYYFSGTGTQYF. In DNA form, the CDR3 reads TGTGCCAGCAGCTTGGAGGGATACTATTTCAGTGGCACAGGTACGCAGTATTTT.

This clonotype has a count of ten or more. The genes are TRBV7-2 and TRBJ2-3; 9 bases agree with TRBD2. J gave up 3 bases and V 2 bases, and 6 bases lay outside the gene matches. Germline V gives CDR1 SGHTA, CDR2 FQGNSA. The CDR3 is made up of 16 amino acids. The CDR3 loop reads CASSLYLAGNTDTQYF. In DNA form, the CDR3 reads TGTGCCAGCAGCTTATACCTAGCGGGGAATACAGATACGCAGTATTTT. Full variable domain (rest looked up from reference TRBV7-2 and TRBJ2-3): GAGVSQSPSNKVTEKGKDVELRCDPISGHTALYWYRQSLGQGLEFLIYFQGNSAPDKSGLPSDRFSAERTGGSVSTLTIQRTQQEDSAVYLCASSLYLAGNTDTQYFGPGTRLTVL.

This clonotype was picked up many times. The genes are TRBV12-3 or TRBV12-4 and TRBJ1-3; TRBD1 matches at 7 bases. V shed 4 bases and J 2 bases; nucleotides not matched to a gene: 5. The CDR3 spans 15 residues. This CDR3 is CASSSHRGPGNTIYF. The CDR3 nucleotides read TGTGCCAGCAGTTCCCACAGGGGACCTGGAAACACCATATATTTT.

The V call is TRBV9, the J call TRBJ2-2; 7 positions agree with TRBD2. The CDR3 is made up of 16 amino acids. V gave up 0 bases and J gave up 1 base; unmatched junction bases: 3. Germline CDR1 is SGDLS and CDR2 is YYNGEE. CDR3 sequence (DNA): TGTGCCAGCAGCGTAGGTCTAGCGGAGAACACCGGGGAGCTGTTTTTT. It specifies CASSVGLAENTGELFF. The complete variable domain, with remaining parts taken from reference TRBV9 and TRBJ2-2, reads DSGVTQTPKHLITATGQRVTLRCSPRSGDLSVYWYQQSLDQGLQFLIQYYNGEERAKGNILERFSAQQFPDLHSELNLSSLELGDSALYFCASSVGLAENTGELFFGEGSRLTVL.

This clonotype was seen a few times. The gene calls are TRBV30 and TRBJ2-3; 11 bases fit TRBD2. Germline V gene data show CDR1 as GTSNPN and CDR2 as SVGIG (reference sequence). This CDR3 has 17 amino acids. V dropped 3 bases and J dropped 1; count of bases not matched to a gene: 9. The chain's CDR3 is CAWSRPETSGGTDTQYF. CDR3 DNA: TGTGCCTGGAGCCGACCTGAGACTAGCGGGGGCACAGATACGCAGTATTTT.

This clonotype was seen at least ten times. This chain joins TRBV7-9 and TRBJ2-1; D is possibly TRBD1 or TRBD2 (6 bases each). With 7 bases removed from V and 0 bases from J, the gap between germline ends came to 16 bases. This CDR3 is 16 amino acids long. CDR1 and CDR2 from the germline V gene are SEHNR and FQNEAQ (reference sequence). The CDR3 reads CASNILGGSSYNEQFF. The CDR3 bases are TGTGCCAGCAATATTTTGGGGGGCAGCTCCTACAATGAGCAGTTCTTC.

This clonotype was seen ten or more times. V is TRBV7-9 and J is TRBJ1-2; D is possibly TRBD1 (6 bases). Trimming left V 5 bases short and J 8 bases short, with 12 bases between. The CDR3 covers 12 residues. CDR1 is SEHNR, CDR2 FQNEAQ, per germline (reference sequence). CDR3 protein: CASSRQGSGYTF. CDR3 bases: TGTGCCAGCAGCCGCCAGGGGTCCGGCTACACCTTC. Supplemented by reference TRBV7-9 and TRBJ1-2, the full variable domain reads DTGVSQNPRHKITKRGQNVTFRCDPISEHNRLYWYRQTLGQGPEFLTYFQNEAQLEKSRLLSDRFSAERPKGSFSTLEIQRTEQGDSAMYLCASSRQGSGYTFGSGTRLTVV.

This clonotype was seen ten or more times. J is TRBJ2-5 and V is TRBV7-2; D gene ambiguous. With 0 bases removed from V and 6 bases from J, the gap between germline ends came to 14 bases. This CDR3 region has 15 residues. In germline, CDR1 is SGHTA, CDR2 FQGNSA. CDR3 protein: CASSLAQGLRQTQYF. The CDR3 bases are TGTGCCAGCAGCTTAGCGCAAGGATTAAGGCAGACCCAGTACTTC.

Ten or more counts support this clonotype. The V and J genes are TRBV7-2 and TRBJ1-1; D is undetermined. This CDR3 comprises 15 residues. Germline lookup yields CDR1 SGHTA and CDR2 FQGNSA. Trimming cost V 6 bases and J 7 bases, with 21 bases left between them. The CDR3 reads CASRPDSTTHGEAFF. CDR3 sequence (DNA): TGTGCCAGCAGACCAGATTCCACAACGCACGGTGAAGCTTTCTTT.